This entry lists 23 T cell receptor beta chains sequenced from one sample in a study of identical twins. TCRdb itself ran the 5' RACE reads through MiXCR, one entry per CDR3 protein. In the table there are more than 200,000 distinct CDR3 sequences, roughly 9.4% of which are singletons. Sequences were obtained from memory (CD45RO+) T cells sorted from blood. Receptor source: a woman aged 18-29 years in good health.

This clonotype was counted many times. The V and J genes are TRBV12-3 or TRBV12-4 and TRBJ1-1; D perhaps matches TRBD1 (5 bases). Trimming left V 6 bases short and J 2 bases short, with 16 bases between. The CDR3 spans 15 residues. CDR3 loop: CASRSRGGGNTEAFF. The CDR3 DNA follows: TGTGCCAGCAGGTCCCGGGGGGGTGGAAACACTGAAGCTTTCTTT.

The genes are TRBV4-1 and TRBJ2-1, with a possible D match to TRBD1 (6 bases). Germline CDR1 is MGHRA and CDR2 is YSYEKL. The V gene lost 0 bases and the J gene lost 6 bases, with 15 bases spanning the gap. The CDR3 is 16 amino acids. In DNA form, the CDR3 reads TGCGCCAGCAGCCAAGAAGTCGGGCTCAGGGGCAATGAGCAGTTCTTC. Translation gives CASSQEVGLRGNEQFF.

The chain carries TRBV12-3 or TRBV12-4 and TRBJ2-1; the D is unclear. The CDR3 totals 13 residues. V was shortened by 7 bases and J by 4 bases, with 11 bases between the two germline ends. The CDR3 coding sequence is TGTGCCAGCACCCCAAGGGCGTACAATGAGCAGTTCTTC. Amino acid sequence: CASTPRAYNEQFF.

This clonotype was seen a few times. The chain carries TRBV5-1 and TRBJ1-2, with 9 bases that match TRBD1. CDR3 length: 13 residues. After removal of 4 bases from V and 11 bases from J, the junction contained 9 bases not matched to a gene. CDR1 is SGHRS, CDR2 YFSETQ, per germline. The CDR3 region has the DNA TGCGCCAGCAGCCAAGGACAGGGGACGGAGTACACCTTC. This sequence encodes CASSQGQGTEYTF.

This clonotype occurred a few times. The chain has TRBV7-9 and TRBJ2-7; 10 nucleotides line up with TRBD1. Germline CDR1 and CDR2: SEHNR and FQNEAQ (reference sequence). The CDR3 runs 14 residues. V shed 4 bases, J shed 4 bases, and the junction held 4 bases outside the gene matches. DNA for the CDR3: TGTGCCAGCAGCTCCCGGGACAGGGGTTACGAGCAGTACTTC. Protein product: CASSSRDRGYEQYF.

Comments on this clonotype: A much larger clone lies a single base off, so this may be a read error. The chain uses TRBV18 and TRBJ2-7; D not resolved. The CDR3 sequence is 12 residues long. Germline V gene lookup returns CDR1 KGHSH and CDR2 LQKENI. The germline V and J ends were trimmed by 6 bases and 6 bases, with 12 bases remaining between them. As DNA, the CDR3 is TGTGCCAGCTCCCCCCTGGAGAGCGAGCAGTACTTC. Protein: CASSPLESEQYF.

The chain has TRBV28 and TRBJ2-2, with D perhaps matching TRBD2 (6 bases). The ends were cut back, 2 bases at V and 1 base at J, with 11 bases in the middle. The CDR3 has 16 residues. CDR1 is MDHEN and CDR2 is SYDVKM in the germline V gene. The CDR3 here is CASSLALALNTGELFF. The DNA for the CDR3 is TGTGCCAGCAGTTTAGCACTAGCCTTGAACACCGGGGAGCTGTTTTTT.

The chain is built from TRBV3-1 and TRBJ2-7; tentatively, D is TRBD2 (5 bases). CDR1 LGHDT and CDR2 YNNKEL come from the germline V gene (reference sequence). Trimming cost V 3 bases and J 2 bases, with 11 bases left between them. This CDR3 spans 14 amino acids. CDR3 region: CASSHEGRTYEQYF. CDR3 DNA sequence: TGTGCCAGCAGCCATGAGGGCAGAACCTACGAGCAGTACTTC.

This clonotype is deemed medium-sized. The chain carries TRBV4-2 and TRBJ2-7; D is possibly TRBD1 (5 bases). The CDR3 extends over 15 amino acids. Germline-derived CDR1 and CDR2 are LGHNA and YNFKEQ. The V and J ends lost 1 base and 0 bases respectively, with 10 bases between them. DNA for the CDR3: TGTGCCAGCAGCCAAGCTAAGACAGACTCCTACGAGCAGTACTTC. Translated: CASSQAKTDSYEQYF.

This clonotype has only a few counts. The chain uses TRBV18 and TRBJ2-1; D gene ambiguous. Per germline, CDR1 KGHSH and CDR2 LQKENI. V was pared by 8 bases and J by 6 bases, with 14 bases between. The CDR3 length is 13 residues. The DNA of the CDR3 is TGTGCCAGCACAACAGATACGGGCAATGAGCAGTTCTTC. Protein sequence: CASTTDTGNEQFF.

This clonotype was seen at least ten times. V usage is TRBV5-1 and J usage is TRBJ2-1; 10 nucleotides agree with TRBD2. CDR3 size: 15 residues. Germline lookup yields CDR1 SGHRS and CDR2 YFSETQ. The ends lost 3 bases at V and 4 bases at J; junction bases unmatched: 4. CDR3 coding DNA: TGCGCCAGCAGCTCAGGGACTAGCGTTTACAATGAGCAGTTCTTC. Its translation is CASSSGTSVYNEQFF.

This clonotype has at least ten counts. The chain combines TRBV6-1 with TRBJ2-7; a weak D match, TRBD1 (6 bases). The germline gives CDR1 MNHNS, CDR2 SASEGT. Trimming took 4 bases from V and 0 from J, leaving 16 bases between them. The CDR3 is made up of 16 amino acids. CDR3 bases: TGTGCCAGCAGTGTCCATGGGGGCTCAAGCTCCTACGAGCAGTACTTC. The encoded protein is CASSVHGGSSSYEQYF.

This clonotype was observed at least ten times. The chain employs TRBV5-1 and TRBJ1-1; D is unclear. Per the germline V gene, CDR1 is SGHRS and CDR2 is YFSETQ. There are 14 residues in the CDR3. Trimming pared 1 base from V and 2 bases from J, leaving 9 bases between. The CDR3 loop reads CASSLLSGNTEAFF. DNA of the CDR3: TGCGCCAGCAGCTTGTTGTCCGGAAACACTGAAGCTTTCTTT.

The rearrangement joins TRBV5-4 to TRBJ2-3, with 11 bases that match TRBD2. After removal of 5 bases from V and 4 bases from J, the junction contained 6 bases not matched to a gene. The germline CDR1 and CDR2 sequences are SGHNT and YYREEE (reference sequence). CDR3 length: 15 residues. The CDR3 DNA sequence: TGTGCCAGCAGAACCGGGACTAGCGGAGCAGATACGCAGTATTTT. Translation: CASRTGTSGADTQYF.

This clonotype occurred a few times. The chain joins TRBV4-3 to TRBJ2-7; 10 bases line up with TRBD1. Germline CDR1 LGHNA, CDR2 YSLEER. V trimming: 4 bases; J trimming: 6 bases; junction bases outside the gene matches: 9. The CDR3 loop spans 15 amino acids. The DNA for the CDR3 is TGCGCCAGCAGCCTTGGGACAGGGGATTCGAGCGAGCAGTACTTC. Translating gives CASSLGTGDSSEQYF.

This clonotype was observed once. V gene TRBV11-2 combines with J gene TRBJ1-3; no definite D call. The CDR3 extends over 16 amino acids. V lost 0 bases to trimming and J lost 0 bases, with 9 bases between them. Germline assignment: CDR1 SGHAT and CDR2 FQNNGV. The CDR3 here is CASSLESGFSGNTIYF. In DNA, the CDR3 is TGTGCCAGCAGCTTAGAATCGGGGTTCTCTGGAAACACCATATATTTT.

By proportion, this clonotype is medium-sized. This chain links TRBV7-9 with TRBJ2-5; TRBD2 might be the D (6 bases). V was shortened by 5 bases and J by 1 base, with 14 bases between the two germline ends. This CDR3 is built from 15 residues. Germline loops: CDR1 SEHNR, CDR2 FQNEAQ (reference sequence). The CDR3 here is CASSQPRTTQETQYF. CDR3 nucleotide sequence: TGTGCCAGCAGCCAGCCCCGGACTACCCAAGAGACCCAGTACTTC. The entire variable domain, with the rest obtained from reference TRBV7-9 and TRBJ2-5, is as follows: DTGVSQNPRHKITKRGQNVTFRCDPISEHNRLYWYRQTLGQGPEFLTYFQNEAQLEKSRLLSDRFSAERPKGSFSTLEIQRTEQGDSAMYLCASSQPRTTQETQYFGPGTRLLVL.

This clonotype occurred a few times. This chain joins TRBV2 and TRBJ2-1; unclear D gene. Germline V gives CDR1 SNHLY, CDR2 FYNNEI. V lost 6 bases and J 7 bases, leaving 13 bases between the germline ends. CDR3 size: 13 residues. CDR3: CASSPRVGNEQFF. The CDR3 DNA sequence: TGTGCCAGCAGCCCCCGCGTCGGAAATGAGCAGTTCTTC.

The rearrangement links TRBV29-1 to TRBJ2-3; D is uncertain. The CDR3 is 11 residues long. V was trimmed by 8 bases and J by 4 bases, leaving 10 bases between them. Germline-derived CDR1 and CDR2 are SQVTM and ANQGSEA. The chain's CDR3 is CSTRDADTQYF. CDR3 in DNA: TGCAGCACCAGAGACGCAGATACGCAGTATTTT.

The genes are TRBV29-1 and TRBJ1-2; 9 positions match TRBD1. The junction had 18 bases not matched to a gene; V was cut back by 5 bases and J by 8 bases. This CDR3 region has 16 residues. Germline V CDR1 and CDR2: SQVTM, ANQGSEA. The DNA for the CDR3 is TGCAGCGTTTCCCACCGGGGAAGTGGGACAGGGAACGGCTACACCTTC. It translates to CSVSHRGSGTGNGYTF.

The chain couples TRBV10-3 to TRBJ2-4, with D possibly TRBD2 on 5 matching bases. Trimming stripped 3 bases from V and 1 base from J, with 10 bases between. CDR3 length equals 15 residues. Germline CDR1 ENHRY, CDR2 SYGVKD. The CDR3 spells CAISDTRVAKNIQYF. The CDR3 DNA is TGTGCCATCAGTGATACTAGGGTGGCCAAAAACATTCAGTACTTC.

The chain links TRBV30 to TRBJ2-3; possible D gene TRBD2, 5 bases. Germline CDR1 reads GTSNPN; CDR2 reads SVGIG (reference sequence). This CDR3 comprises 14 residues. V dropped 2 bases and J dropped 2 bases, with 11 bases sitting between them. The CDR3: CAWSRASFTDTQYF. The CDR3 coding sequence is TGTGCCTGGAGTAGGGCTAGCTTCACAGATACGCAGTATTTT.

The chain employs TRBV5-1 and TRBJ1-2; D possibly corresponds to TRBD1 (5 bases). This CDR3 spans 12 amino acids. V was pared by 2 bases and J by 8 bases, with 10 bases between. CDR1 SGHRS and CDR2 YFSETQ come from the germline V gene. The CDR3 DNA reads as TGCGCCAGCAGCTTTGGGACGCTGGGCTACACCTTC. Its translation is CASSFGTLGYTF. Based on the CDR3 plus reference TRBV5-1 and TRBJ1-2, the full variable domain is KAGVTQTPRYLIKTRGQQVTLSCSPISGHRSVSWYQQTPGQGLQFLFEYFSETQRNKGNFPGRFSGRQFSNSRSEMNVSTLELGDSALYLCASSFGTLGYTFGSGTRLTVV.